This T cell receptor beta chain was retrieved from a study of blood T cell repertoires in COVID-19. As for the study in general: The study drew acute and convalescent COVID-19 samples from the United States, Italy and Spain.

In germline, CDR1 is KGHDR, CDR2 SFDVKD. The CDR3 spans 20 residues. The V and J ends lost 7 bases and 5 bases respectively, with 32 bases between them. Profiled with immunoSEQ multiplex PCR; TCRdb holds only in-frame clones, not every one. The sample carries fewer than 400,000 clones, approximately 84% recorded once. The age range of participants was about 18 to 95 years, with residence in about 25 US areas. This receptor was obtained from a young man who had recovered from COVID-19. This rearrangement joins TRBV24-1 to TRBJ1-5; a possible D gene is TRBD1 (5 bases). Input material: PBMCs or T cells enriched from blood (not recorded which). The CDR3 reads CATSPGGSDLIGVRDQPQHF. As DNA, the CDR3 is TGTGCCACCAGCCCGGGGGGGTCCGACCTTATTGGGGTCAGAGATCAGCCCCAGCATTTT.